This paragraph reports one T cell receptor (beta chain). V was shortened by 7 bases and J by 5 bases, with 14 bases between the two germline ends. Germline values: CDR1 MNHEY, CDR2 SVGAGI. This CDR3 contains 13 residues. As originally analysed: Reference gene primer amplification yielded estimated nucleated cell counts. The protocol was immunoSEQ multiplex PCR, while the TCRdb copy is restricted to in-frame clones and leaves out a portion. V, J and clone size derive from that table, while D and trimming were established from the DNA sequence. The table records 100,000 to 150,000 clones, about 88% of them present only once. These data belong to a study of blood T cell repertoires in COVID-19. Study summary: There were acute and convalescent COVID-19 samples, and they came from the United States, Italy and Spain. T cells, B-cell-depleted T cells, or PBMCs provided the cDNA or gDNA that served as material.

The source of this sequence is a human donor in a cohort sampled during active COVID-19. Sequencing used peripheral blood. J is TRBJ1-2 and V is TRBV6-5, with a possible D match to TRBD1 (5 bases). The DNA of the CDR3 is TGTGCCAGCAAGGGTCCGGGACTTTATGGCTACACCTTC. This translates into CASKGPGLYGYTF.